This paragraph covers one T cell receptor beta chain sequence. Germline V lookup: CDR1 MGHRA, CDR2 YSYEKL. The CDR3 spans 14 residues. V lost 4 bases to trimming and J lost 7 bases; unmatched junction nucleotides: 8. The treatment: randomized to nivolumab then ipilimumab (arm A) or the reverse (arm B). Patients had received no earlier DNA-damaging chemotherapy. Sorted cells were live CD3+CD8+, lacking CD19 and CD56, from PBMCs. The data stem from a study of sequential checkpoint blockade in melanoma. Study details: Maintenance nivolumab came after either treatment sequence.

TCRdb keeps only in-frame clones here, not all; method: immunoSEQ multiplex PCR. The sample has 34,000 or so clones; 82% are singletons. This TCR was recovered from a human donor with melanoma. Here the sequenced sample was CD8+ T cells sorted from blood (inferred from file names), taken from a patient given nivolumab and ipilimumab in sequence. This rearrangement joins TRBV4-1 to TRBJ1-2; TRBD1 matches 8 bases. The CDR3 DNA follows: TGCGCCAGCAGCCCCCGGGCAGGGGGCTTTGGCTACACCTTC. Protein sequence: CASSPRAGGFGYTF.